The 5 T cell receptor beta chains below were found in one sample sequenced in a study of blood T cell repertoires in COVID-19. Here immunoSEQ multiplex PCR was the method, and the copy in TCRdb shows in-frame clones only, minus some. The table lists about 100,000 clones, 80% of them singletons, with about 12% in the top ten. The sample taken for sequencing was peripheral blood. The receptors stem from a woman between 65 and 79 years old with acute or convalescent COVID-19.

This clone was observed a handful of times. This sequence joins TRBV5-1 and TRBJ1-4, with D perhaps matching TRBD1 (6 bases). CDR1 SGHRS and CDR2 YFSETQ come from the germline V gene. The germline V and J ends were trimmed by 0 bases and 3 bases, with 6 bases remaining between them. The CDR3 runs 14 residues. This CDR3 is CASSLGTANEKLFF. The CDR3 DNA is TGCGCCAGCAGCTTGGGGACAGCTAATGAAAAACTGTTTTTT. Combining the CDR3 with reference TRBV5-1 and TRBJ1-4 gives the whole variable domain KAGVTQTPRYLIKTRGQQVTLSCSPISGHRSVSWYQQTPGQGLQFLFEYFSETQRNKGNFPGRFSGRQFSNSRSEMNVSTLELGDSALYLCASSLGTANEKLFFGSGTQLSVL.

The chain has TRBV3-1 (or the pseudogene TRBV3-2) and TRBJ2-7, with D hard to call. Germline V lookup: CDR1 LGHDT, CDR2 YNNKEL (reference sequence). This CDR3 comprises 14 residues. V was shortened by 0 bases and J by 0 bases, with 6 bases between the two germline ends. The CDR3 DNA sequence: TGTGCCAGCAGCCAAGATCTTAACTCCTACGAGCAGTACGTC. It translates to CASSQDLNSYEQYV.

The rearrangement uses TRBV28 and TRBJ1-1; 9 positions agree with TRBD1. Germline trimming cut 4 bases from V and 1 base from J; bases unmatched to any gene: 1. The CDR3 sequence is 14 residues long. CDR1 is MDHEN, CDR2 SYDVKM, per germline. CDR3 DNA sequence: TGTGCCAGCAGTTGGGGACAGGGGAACACTGAAGCTTTCTTT. Translating gives CASSWGQGNTEAFF.

J is TRBJ1-5 and V is TRBV21-1. TRBV21-1 is designated a pseudogene. The CDR3 consists of 19 residues. CDR3 sequence: CASSKLEQSGEYDNQPQHF. CDR3 nucleotides: TGTGCCAGCAGCAAACTGGAACAATCGGGGGAGTATGACAATCAGCCCCAGCATTTT.

The V call is TRBV12-3 or TRBV12-4, the J call TRBJ1-2, with 9 bases fitting TRBD1. V lost 5 bases, J lost 5 bases, and 3 bases stayed unmatched. This CDR3 region has 13 residues. CDR3 in DNA: TGTGCCAGCAGTATTGGGACAGGGTATGGCTACACCTTC. This gives the protein CASSIGTGYGYTF.